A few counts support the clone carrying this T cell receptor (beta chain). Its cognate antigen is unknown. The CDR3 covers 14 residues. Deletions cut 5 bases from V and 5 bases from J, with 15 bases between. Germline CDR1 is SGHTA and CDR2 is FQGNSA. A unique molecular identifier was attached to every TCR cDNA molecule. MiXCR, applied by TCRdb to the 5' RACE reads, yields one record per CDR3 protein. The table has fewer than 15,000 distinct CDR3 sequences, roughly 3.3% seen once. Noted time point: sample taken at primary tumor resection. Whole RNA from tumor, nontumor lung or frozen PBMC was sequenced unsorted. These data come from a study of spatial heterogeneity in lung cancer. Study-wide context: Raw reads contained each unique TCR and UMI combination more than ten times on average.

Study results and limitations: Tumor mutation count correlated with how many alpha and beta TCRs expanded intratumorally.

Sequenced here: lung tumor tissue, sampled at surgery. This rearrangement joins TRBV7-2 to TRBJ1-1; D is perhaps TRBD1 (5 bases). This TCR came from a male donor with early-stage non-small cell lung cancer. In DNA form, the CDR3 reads TGTGCCAGCAGCCCCACGGGGGTTTGGACTGAAGCTTTCTTT. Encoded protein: CASSPTGVWTEAFF.